This passage covers 16 T cell receptor beta chains from one sample sequenced in a study of T cells in Graves' hyperthyroidism and ophthalmopathy. RNA transcripts gave rise to amplified TCR beta CDR3 regions. The HTBI primer set served for first-round RT-PCR of the TCR CDR3. Each CDR3 protein gets one entry after TCRdb re-called the multiplex PCR reads with MiXCR. The table shows about 180,000 distinct CDR3 sequences, with 17% occurring only once. The sample taken for sequencing was blood. The receptors were sampled from a woman aged 50 to 65 with Graves' hyperthyroidism.

The table lists this clonotype with many counts. The V gene is TRBV2, the J gene TRBJ2-1; the match to TRBD2 covers 9 bases. Germline V gene lookup returns CDR1 SNHLY and CDR2 FYNNEI. This CDR3 has 17 amino acids. V gave up 7 bases and J gave up 3 bases; unmatched junction bases: 13. The CDR3 spells CASNTGGLAGVYNEQFF. CDR3 sequence (DNA): TGTGCCAGCAACACCGGGGGGTTAGCGGGGGTCTACAATGAGCAGTTCTTC.

This clonotype has just a few counts. This chain links TRBV6-1 with TRBJ2-7, with 10 bases that match TRBD2. Germline CDR1 MNHNS, CDR2 SASEGT. Germline trimming cut 1 base from V and 4 bases from J; bases unmatched to any gene: 13. The CDR3 covers 18 residues. The CDR3 protein is CASSEVASGGLVVYEQYF. DNA for the CDR3: TGTGCCAGCAGTGAAGTGGCTAGCGGGGGCCTGGTGGTTTACGAGCAGTACTTC.

This clonotype was observed at least ten times. The chain links TRBV6-1 to TRBJ2-1, with TRBD2 matching 7 bases. The germline V gene encodes CDR1 MNHNS and CDR2 SASEGT. The CDR3 extends over 15 amino acids. The J segment lost 0 bases and the V segment lost 8 bases, leaving 7 bases of the junction unmatched. CDR3 coding DNA: TGTGCCAGCGGACTCCGGGGGGACTCCTACAATGAGCAGTTCTTC. Its translation: CASGLRGDSYNEQFF.

This clonotype was recorded a few times. The chain is built from TRBV6-2 or TRBV6-3 and TRBJ2-1; D is perhaps TRBD2 (6 bases). The CDR3 runs 15 residues. V lost 7 bases, J lost 5 bases, and 18 bases lay in between. In germline, CDR1 is MNHEY, CDR2 SVGEGT. Here the CDR3 DNA reads TGTGCCAGCACCCTGCGGAGGGGCCGAAACAATGAGCAGTTCTTC. It is translated as CASTLRRGRNNEQFF.

The CDR3, as DNA: TGTGCCAGCGGCTCTGGACTAGCGGGGTCCACCGGGGAGCTGTTTTTT. It specifies CASGSGLAGSTGELFF. This chain connects TRBV7-3 to TRBJ2-2, with TRBD2 matching 12 bases. Germline CDR1 and CDR2: SGHTA and FQGTGA. V shed 8 bases, J shed 4 bases, and the junction held 8 bases outside the gene matches. The CDR3 spans 16 residues.

This clonotype was counted many times. The V gene is TRBV15, the J gene TRBJ1-2, with D possibly TRBD1 on 6 matching bases. Germline V gives CDR1 LNHNV, CDR2 YYDKDF (reference sequence). Deletions cut 4 bases from V and 6 bases from J, with 15 bases between. CDR3 length: 14 residues. The CDR3 nucleotides are TGTGCCACCAGCACCAGGGGAGAGCCCCATGGCTACACCTTC. As protein: CATSTRGEPHGYTF.

The J gene is TRBJ2-7, the V gene TRBV4-1; D possibly uses TRBD1 or TRBD2 (5 bases each). Germline CDR1 MGHRA, CDR2 YSYEKL. Between the trimmed V and J ends, which lost 6 bases and 1 base, there was a span of 13 bases. The CDR3 has 14 residues. The CDR3 bases are TGCGCCAGCAGTCATGGGACGTCTTCCTACGAGCAGTACTTC. Protein product: CASSHGTSSYEQYF.

This clonotype was recorded once. V gene TRBV7-2 combines with J gene TRBJ2-7; 9 nucleotides line up with TRBD1. This CDR3 contains 16 residues. The V gene end was trimmed by 3 bases and the J gene end by 4 bases; junction bases not matched to a gene: 10. Germline values: CDR1 SGHTA, CDR2 FQGNSA. DNA for the CDR3: TGTGCCAGCAGCTTGACCGGGACAGGGTTAACATACGAGCAGTACTTC. Amino acid sequence: CASSLTGTGLTYEQYF.

This clonotype appeared many times. The rearrangement joins TRBV3-1 to TRBJ2-1; D ambiguous. V gave up 1 base and J gave up 4 bases, with 11 bases separating them. This CDR3 contains 15 residues. Germline lookup yields CDR1 LGHDT and CDR2 YNNKEL (reference sequence). This chain's CDR3 is CASSQAAVLYNEQFF. In DNA, the CDR3 is TGTGCCAGCAGCCAAGCCGCGGTTTTGTACAATGAGCAGTTCTTC.

This clonotype appeared many times. V usage is TRBV6-1 and J usage is TRBJ1-3; unclear D gene. Trimming shortened V by 6 bases and J by 0 bases, and 12 bases separated the two germline ends. Germline V gene data show CDR1 as MNHNS and CDR2 as SASEGT. The CDR3 runs 15 residues. The CDR3, as DNA: TGTGCCAGCAGCCCACAAGCCCCCTCTGGAAACACCATATATTTT. Amino acids: CASSPQAPSGNTIYF.

As for this clonotype: A much larger clone lies one base from this, so it may be a read error. This chain connects TRBV20-1 to TRBJ2-6; TRBD1 agrees at 9 bases. The CDR3 runs 18 residues. Germline V gene sequence: CDR1 DFQATT, CDR2 SNEGSKA (reference sequence). The CDR3, as DNA: TGCTGTGCTAGACCAGCCGGACAGGGGTACTCTGGGGCCAACGTCCTGACTTTC. Its translation is CCARPAGQGYSGANVLTF.

This clonotype was seen ten or more times. The chain is built from TRBV28 and TRBJ1-5; no clear D gene. Trimming left V 4 bases short and J 5 bases short, with 9 bases between. The CDR3 runs 13 residues. Germline lookup yields CDR1 MDHEN and CDR2 SYDVKM. The CDR3 reads CASSSGPYQPQHF. CDR3 nucleotides: TGTGCCAGCAGTTCCGGGCCTTATCAGCCCCAGCATTTT.

This clonotype has at least ten counts. The chain has TRBV3-1 and TRBJ1-3, with 8 nucleotides matching TRBD1. The CDR3 has 17 residues. Germline CDR1 LGHDT, CDR2 YNNKEL (reference sequence). Losses at the gene ends were 1 base for V and 1 base for J; bases not matched to a gene: 6. For the CDR3, the DNA is TGTGCCAGCAGCCAAGGGGCAGGGGGCGGATCTGGAAACACCATATATTTT. Translation gives CASSQGAGGGSGNTIYF.

The sample holds many counts of this clonotype. The chain joins TRBV28 to TRBJ2-7; unclear D gene. The CDR3 is 14 residues long. Germline loops: CDR1 MDHEN, CDR2 SYDVKM. V dropped 7 bases and J dropped 4 bases, with 17 bases sitting between them. CDR3 region: CASKLSGRRYEQYF. CDR3 nucleotides: TGTGCCAGCAAACTCTCGGGCAGGAGATACGAGCAGTACTTC.

This clonotype showed up many times. The V call is TRBV19, the J call TRBJ1-2, with unresolved D. This CDR3 spans 19 amino acids. Trimming cost V 3 bases and J 4 bases, with 27 bases left between them. Germline values: CDR1 LNHDA, CDR2 SQIVND (reference sequence). Here the CDR3 reads CASSIGRGIHEAGFYGYTF. The CDR3 DNA sequence: TGTGCCAGTAGTATCGGTAGAGGGATACACGAGGCGGGTTTCTATGGCTACACCTTC. Looking up the rest from reference TRBV19 and TRBJ1-2 gives the full variable domain: DGGITQSPKYLFRKEGQNVTLSCEQNLNHDAMYWYRQDPGQGLRLIYYSQIVNDFQKGDIAEGYSVSREKKESFPLTVTSAQKNPTAFYLCASSIGRGIHEAGFYGYTFGSGTRLTVV.

This clonotype was seen many times. The chain recombines TRBV7-2 with TRBJ1-1, with TRBD1 matching over 8 bases. Trimming at V came to 4 bases and at J to 5 bases, leaving 9 bases not matched to a gene. The CDR3 covers 15 residues. The germline CDR1 and CDR2 sequences are SGHTA and FQGNSA. The CDR3 sequence is CASSSQGALGTEAFF. The CDR3 nucleotides are TGTGCCAGCAGCTCGCAGGGGGCCCTGGGTACTGAAGCTTTCTTT.